A selection of T cell receptor beta chains follows, all from one sample in a study of shared clonotypes between healthy human individuals. Only in-frame clones appear in the TCRdb table, and some are missing; sequencing was by immunoSEQ multiplex PCR. The sample consists of approximately 2.1 million clones, 90% to 95% of them appearing once. The sample consisted of naive CD4+ T cells from PBMCs. The receptors originated from a man aged 18 to 30 in good health. Some clones in this sample may be carry-over from other donors' samples. CDR3s include the opening cysteine and the closing phenylalanine or tryptophan. D genes are given only for firm matches. Expanded clones are given a class, and other clones once, few, many or no size at all.

>-|-|TRBJ2-1|TRBV9
TGTGCCAGCAGCGTAGCCGGGGGATTCCCCTACAATGAGCAGTTCTTC
CASSVAGGFPYNEQFF
>-|-|TRBJ2-2|TRBV19
TGTGCCAGTAGTATAGATCAGATCTCCGGGGAGCTGTTTTTT
CASSIDQISGELFF
>-|TRBD1|TRBJ1-1|TRBV19
TGTGCCAGTATCGATTCCTGGCGGGACAGCAAAGCTTTCTTT
CASIDSWRDSKAFF
>-|TRBD1|TRBJ2-7|TRBV5-1
TGCGCCAGCAGCTTGGATTGGGACAGACCCTACGAGCAGTACTTC
CASSLDWDRPYEQYF
>-|-|TRBJ1-3|TRBV28
TGTGCCAGCAGGCACGGGGGCCCGGGGAGAACCACCATATATTTT
CASRHGGPGRTTIYF
>once|-|TRBJ1-2|TRBV28
TGTGCCAGCAGCCGCCTCGACAGCCTCTATGGCTACACCTTC
CASSRLDSLYGYTF
>once|TRBD2|TRBJ2-7|TRBV11-2
TGTGCCAGCAGCCCCGGGGGGAGCGGGAGGTTCTACGAGCAGTACTTC
CASSPGGSGRFYEQYF
>-|-|TRBJ2-7|TRBV9
TGTGCCAGCAGCGTAATTCCCGCCTCTTACGAGCAGTACTTC
CASSVIPASYEQYF
>-|-|TRBJ1-5|TRBV7-2
TGTGCCAGCAGCTTATCAGGGGTGAATAGCAATCAGCCCCAGCATTTT
CASSLSGVNSNQPQHF
>-|-|TRBJ2-7|TRBV5-1
TGCGCCAGCAGCTTCGGGGGAGTAGGCTACGAGCAGTACTTC
CASSFGGVGYEQYF
>few|-|TRBJ1-1|TRBV29-1
TGCAGCGTTGCCCGGACAGCGAACACTGAAGCTTTCTTT
CSVARTANTEAFF
>-|-|TRBJ2-1|TRBV7-2
TGTGCCAGCAGCTCGCGGGACTCCTACAATGAGCAGTTCTTC
CASSSRDSYNEQFF
>-|-|TRBJ2-5|TRBV5-1
TGCGCCAGCAGCTTCAGCAGCGGGTGGGAGACCCAGTACTTC
CASSFSSGWETQYF
>-|-|TRBJ1-3|TRBV5-1
TGCGCCAGCAGCTTCGATGGAAACACCATATATTTT
CASSFDGNTIYF
>-|TRBD1|TRBJ1-4|TRBV28
TGTGCCAGCAGCCCGGCAGGGGGCTTTGGTGAAAAACTGTTTTTT
CASSPAGGFGEKLFF
>-|TRBD1|TRBJ1-3|TRBV5-1
TGCGCCAGCAGCTTGGTGACAGGGGGATCGAGCTCTGGAAACACCATATATTTT
CASSLVTGGSSSGNTIYF
>-|-|TRBJ2-3|TRBV5-1
TGCGCCAGTACCAGGGGCTTGGAGGGCACAGATACGCAGTATTTT
CASTRGLEGTDTQYF
>-|TRBD2|TRBJ2-2|TRBV5-1
TGCGCCAGCAGCTACTTAGCGGGAGTGAACACCGGGGAGCTGTTTTTT
CASSYLAGVNTGELFF
>-|-|TRBJ2-7|TRBV5-1
TGCGCCAGCAGCTTGGGGCCGGAGCTGTCCTACGAGCAGTACTTC
CASSLGPELSYEQYF
>-|-|TRBJ2-3|TRBV6-5
TGTGCCAGCAGTTACTCTGGACAGCCCTCGGGGTATACGCAGTATTTT
CASSYSGQPSGYTQYF
>-|-|TRBJ2-3|TRBV27
TGTGCCAGCAATCGGGGAGCGGGTCAAGATACGCAGTATTTT
CASNRGAGQDTQYF
>-|TRBD2|TRBJ2-7|TRBV7-2
TGTGCCAGCAGAGAGGGACTAGCGCGCTACGAGCAGTACTTC
CASREGLARYEQYF
>-|-|TRBJ2-3|TRBV5-4
TGTGCCAGCAGCATGGGACGGCTCACAGATACGCAGTATTTT
CASSMGRLTDTQYF
>-|-|TRBJ2-7|TRBV5-6
TGTGCCAGCAGCTTGAGACGGGGAAGCGTTAATCACGAGCAGTACTTC
CASSLRRGSVNHEQYF
>-|-|TRBJ1-4|TRBV5-1
TGCGCCAGCAGCTTGGATGCCCCCCCATCTGAAAAACTGTTTTTT
CASSLDAPPSEKLFF
>-|-|TRBJ2-7|TRBV9
TGTGCCAGCAGCGTAGAGGGACACCGGGGCGAGCAGTACTTC
CASSVEGHRGEQYF
>-|-|TRBJ2-3|TRBV5-1
TGCGCCAGCAGCTTGGGTAAGGGAACGGATACGCAGTATTTT
CASSLGKGTDTQYF
>-|-|TRBJ1-3|TRBV7-6
TGTGCCAGCAGCGAGTACCCAGGGGTCCCTCAGGGAAACACCATATATTTT
CASSEYPGVPQGNTIYF
>-|-|TRBJ2-5|TRBV25-1
TGTGCCAGCAGTGAACGCATCAACCAAGAGACCCAGTACTTC
CASSERINQETQYF
>-|-|TRBJ2-7|TRBV28
TGTGCCAGCAGTCGACACGAAACCTCCTACGAGCAGTACTTC
CASSRHETSYEQYF
>once|-|TRBJ2-7|TRBV27
TGTGCCAGCAGTTTATGGGTGACAGTAGGCGAGCAGTACTTC
CASSLWVTVGEQYF
>-|-|TRBJ2-7|TRBV7-9
TGTGCCAGCAGCTTTGGAACCTACGAGCAGTACTTC
CASSFGTYEQYF
>-|TRBD1|TRBJ2-2|TRBV28
TGTGCCGGAAAAACCGGGACAGCGAACACCGGGGAGCTGTTTTTT
CAGKTGTANTGELFF
>-|-|TRBJ2-3|TRBV5-4
TGTGCCAGCAGCTTGAAGATGTCCACAGATACGCAGTATTTT
CASSLKMSTDTQYF
>-|TRBD1|TRBJ2-2|TRBV6-1
TGTGCCAGCAGTGAGGGGACAGGTGGCTTGTGGGGCGGGGAGCTGTTTTTT
CASSEGTGGLWGGELFF
>-|-|TRBJ2-7|TRBV28
TGTGCCAGCAGTTTGTTAGGAGTCTCCTACGAGCAGTACTTC
CASSLLGVSYEQYF
>-|-|TRBJ2-1|TRBV6-4
TGTGCCAGCCGCGAGAGGGTATGGGGTGAGCAGTTCTTC
CASRERVWGEQFF
>-|TRBD2|TRBJ2-3|TRBV11-2
TGTGCCAGCAGCCCCGGACTAGCGGGAGTCGGGAATACGCAGTATTTT
CASSPGLAGVGNTQYF
>-|-|TRBJ2-2|TRBV15
TGTGCCACCAGCAGAGATATGGGGTCTATCGGGGAGCTGTTTTTT
CATSRDMGSIGELFF
>-|-|TRBJ1-4|TRBV2
TGTGCCAGCAGTAGAGTATCAACTAATGAAAAACTGTTTTTT
CASSRVSTNEKLFF
>-|-|TRBJ1-1|TRBV27
TGTGCCAGCATCTCGGGAGCCCCGAACACTGAAGCTTTCTTT
CASISGAPNTEAFF